The 2 T cell receptor beta chains presented below share a single source sample, sequenced in a study of vaccination and CD4 T cells after COVID-19. The treatment: approximately nine-day PBMC culture with coronavirus spike peptide pools or control peptides (ViraFEST assay). These TCRs' antigens remain unknown. Sequenced with the Oncomine TCR Beta short-read assay was DNA taken from cultured CD4+ T cells. TCRdb itself ran the PCR reads through MiXCR, one entry per CDR3 protein. The table has approximately 11,000 distinct CDR3 sequences, 44% seen once. Sequences were obtained from CD4+ T cells from blood, cultured in vitro. All receptors come from a human donor who had recovered from COVID-19.

In this sample, this clonotype turned up a few times. J is TRBJ2-3 and V is TRBV20-1, with 11 bases identical to TRBD2. This CDR3 is 16 amino acids long. Trimming at V came to 3 bases and at J to 4 bases, leaving 9 bases not matched to a gene. The germline gives CDR1 DFQATT, CDR2 SNEGSKA (reference sequence). CDR3 nucleotides: TGCAGTGCTAGGGCCCATAGCGGGGGGGCCCCAGATACGCAGTATTTT. It specifies CSARAHSGGAPDTQYF.

To note about this clonotype: At one boundary the junction diverges from the germline segment, which might be a read error. V usage is TRBV4-1 and J usage is TRBJ2-1, with D possibly being TRBD2 (5 bases). The CDR3 length is 15 residues. Germline loops: CDR1 MGHRA, CDR2 YSYEKL. Here the CDR3 DNA reads TGCGCCAGCAGTCGGGGTCGGACCTCCTACAGTGAGCAGTTCTTC. Translating gives CASSRGRTSYSEQFF.